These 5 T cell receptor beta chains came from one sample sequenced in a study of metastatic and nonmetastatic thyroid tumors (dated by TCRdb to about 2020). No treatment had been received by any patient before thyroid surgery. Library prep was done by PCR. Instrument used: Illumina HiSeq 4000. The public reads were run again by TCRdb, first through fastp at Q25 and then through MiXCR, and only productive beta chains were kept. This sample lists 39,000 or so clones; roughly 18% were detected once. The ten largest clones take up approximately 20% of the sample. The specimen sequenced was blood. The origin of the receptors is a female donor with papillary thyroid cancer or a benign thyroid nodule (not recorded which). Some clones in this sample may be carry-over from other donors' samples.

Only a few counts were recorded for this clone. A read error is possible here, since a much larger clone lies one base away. In DNA form, the CDR3 reads TGCAGTGCTACCCGGGCTAGCGGGACCCTAAGTGAGACCCAGTACTTC. This sequence encodes CSATRASGTLSETQYF. This chain links TRBV20-1 with TRBJ2-5; 9 nucleotides align to TRBD2. This CDR3 contains 16 residues. CDR1 is DFQATT and CDR2 is SNEGSKA in the germline V gene (reference sequence). V was pared by 4 bases and J by 5 bases, with 14 bases of the junction left unmatched.

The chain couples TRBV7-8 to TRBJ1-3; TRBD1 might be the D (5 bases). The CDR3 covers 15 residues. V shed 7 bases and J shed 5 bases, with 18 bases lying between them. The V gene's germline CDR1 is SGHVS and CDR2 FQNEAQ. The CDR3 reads CASTKVRETRNTIYF. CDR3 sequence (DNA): TGTGCCAGCACTAAAGTCAGGGAAACTAGAAACACCATATATTTT.

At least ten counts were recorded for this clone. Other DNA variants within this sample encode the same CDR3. CDR3 DNA: TGTGCCAGCAGTCCACGGACAGGGGAGACCCAGTACTTC. Encoded protein: CASSPRTGETQYF. V usage is TRBV5-6 and J usage is TRBJ2-5; TRBD1 agrees at 8 bases. The CDR3 is made up of 13 amino acids. Trimming cost V 5 bases and J 5 bases; bases outside gene matches: 5. Looked up from germline, CDR1 is SGHDT and CDR2 is YYEEEE.

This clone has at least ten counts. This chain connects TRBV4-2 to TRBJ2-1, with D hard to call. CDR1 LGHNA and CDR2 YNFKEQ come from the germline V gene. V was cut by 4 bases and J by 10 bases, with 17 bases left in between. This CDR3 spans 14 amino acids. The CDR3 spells CASSPDEAAREQFF. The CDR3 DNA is TGTGCCAGCAGCCCCGACGAGGCGGCACGAGAGCAGTTCTTC.

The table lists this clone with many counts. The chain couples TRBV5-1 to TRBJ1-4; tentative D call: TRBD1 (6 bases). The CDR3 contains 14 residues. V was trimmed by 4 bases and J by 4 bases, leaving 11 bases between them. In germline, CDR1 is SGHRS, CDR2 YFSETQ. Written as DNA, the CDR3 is TGCGCCAGCAGCCTAACAGGGTTTAATGAAAAACTGTTTTTT. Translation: CASSLTGFNEKLFF.